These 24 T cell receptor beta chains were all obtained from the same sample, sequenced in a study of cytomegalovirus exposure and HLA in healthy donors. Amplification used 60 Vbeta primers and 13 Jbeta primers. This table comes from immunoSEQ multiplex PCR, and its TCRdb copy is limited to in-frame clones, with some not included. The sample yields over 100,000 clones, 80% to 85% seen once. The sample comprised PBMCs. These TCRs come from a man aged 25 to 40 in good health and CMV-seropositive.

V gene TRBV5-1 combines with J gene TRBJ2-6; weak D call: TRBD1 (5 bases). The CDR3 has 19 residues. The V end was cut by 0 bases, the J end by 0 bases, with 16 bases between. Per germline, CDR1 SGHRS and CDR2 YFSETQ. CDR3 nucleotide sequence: TGCGCCAGCAGCTTGGAGGCGACAGCCACTCTCTCTGGGGCCAACGTCCTGACTTTC. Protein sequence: CASSLEATATLSGANVLTF.

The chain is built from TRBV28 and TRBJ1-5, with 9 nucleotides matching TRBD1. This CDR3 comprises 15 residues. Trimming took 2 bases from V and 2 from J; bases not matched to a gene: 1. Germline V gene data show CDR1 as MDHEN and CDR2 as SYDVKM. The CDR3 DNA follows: TGTGCCAGCAGTTTAGGGGACAGGGGCAATCAGCCCCAGCATTTT. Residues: CASSLGDRGNQPQHF.

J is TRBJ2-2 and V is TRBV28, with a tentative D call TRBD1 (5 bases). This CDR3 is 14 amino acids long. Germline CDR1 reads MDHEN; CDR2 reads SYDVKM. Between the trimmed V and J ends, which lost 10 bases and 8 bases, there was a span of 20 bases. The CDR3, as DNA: TGTGCCACCCTGGAGTTGGGTAGGGGAGGGGAGCTGTTTTTT. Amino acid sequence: CATLELGRGGELFF.

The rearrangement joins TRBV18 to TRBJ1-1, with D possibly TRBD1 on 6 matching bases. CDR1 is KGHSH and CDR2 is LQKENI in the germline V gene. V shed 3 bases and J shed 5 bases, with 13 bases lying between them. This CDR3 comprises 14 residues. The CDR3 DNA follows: TGTGCCAGCTCACCTACAGGGTTAGCGACTGAAGCTTTCTTT. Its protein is CASSPTGLATEAFF. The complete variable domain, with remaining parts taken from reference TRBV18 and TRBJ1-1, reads NAGVMQNPRHLVRRRGQEARLRCSPMKGHSHVYWYRQLPEEGLKFMVYLQKENIIDESGMPKERFSAEFPKEGPSILRIQQVVRGDSAAYFCASSPTGLATEAFFGQGTRLTVV.

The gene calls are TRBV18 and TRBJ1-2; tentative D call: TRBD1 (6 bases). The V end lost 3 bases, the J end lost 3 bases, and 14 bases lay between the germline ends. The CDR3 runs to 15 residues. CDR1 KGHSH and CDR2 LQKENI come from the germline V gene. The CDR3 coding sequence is TGTGCCAGCTCACCGGCGGGGGGCCGCGACTATGGCTACACCTTC. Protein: CASSPAGGRDYGYTF.

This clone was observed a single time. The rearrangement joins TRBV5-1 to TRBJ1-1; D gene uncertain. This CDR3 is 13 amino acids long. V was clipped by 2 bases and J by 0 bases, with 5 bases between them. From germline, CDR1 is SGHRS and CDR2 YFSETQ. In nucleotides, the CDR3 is TGCGCCAGCAGCTTCGGGATGAACACTGAAGCTTTCTTT. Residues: CASSFGMNTEAFF.

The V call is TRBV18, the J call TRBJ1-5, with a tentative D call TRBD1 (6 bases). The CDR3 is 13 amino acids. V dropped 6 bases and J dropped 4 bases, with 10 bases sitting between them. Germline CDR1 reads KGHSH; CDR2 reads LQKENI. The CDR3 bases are TGTGCCAGCTCCCCGAGGGGGAATCAGCCCCAGCATTTT. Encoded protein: CASSPRGNQPQHF. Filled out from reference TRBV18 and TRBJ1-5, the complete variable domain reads NAGVMQNPRHLVRRRGQEARLRCSPMKGHSHVYWYRQLPEEGLKFMVYLQKENIIDESGMPKERFSAEFPKEGPSILRIQQVVRGDSAAYFCASSPRGNQPQHFGDGTRLSIL.

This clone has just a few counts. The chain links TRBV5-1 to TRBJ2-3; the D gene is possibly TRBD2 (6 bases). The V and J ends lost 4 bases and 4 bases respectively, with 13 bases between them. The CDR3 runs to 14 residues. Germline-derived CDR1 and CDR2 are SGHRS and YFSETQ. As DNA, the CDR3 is TGCGCCAGCAGCCCGGGACTTACCTCAGATACGCAGTATTTT. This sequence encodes CASSPGLTSDTQYF.

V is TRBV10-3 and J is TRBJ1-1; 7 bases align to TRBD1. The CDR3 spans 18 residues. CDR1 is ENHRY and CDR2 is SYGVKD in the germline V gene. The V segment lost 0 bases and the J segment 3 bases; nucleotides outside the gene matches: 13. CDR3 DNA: TGTGCCATCAGTGAGTCATCAGGGGGTGGGTGGGATCACACTGAAGCTTTCTTT. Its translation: CAISESSGGGWDHTEAFF.

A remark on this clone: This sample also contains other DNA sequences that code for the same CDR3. The CDR3 nucleotides read TGTGCCAGCAGCTTGGGCGGGAGGACCTACGAGCAGTACGTC. It encodes CASSLGGRTYEQYV. This chain connects TRBV5-4 to TRBJ2-7; 8 bases align to TRBD2. V dropped 0 bases and J dropped 2; count of bases not matched to a gene: 1. Germline CDR1 and CDR2: SGHNT and YYREEE (reference sequence). The CDR3 spans 14 residues.

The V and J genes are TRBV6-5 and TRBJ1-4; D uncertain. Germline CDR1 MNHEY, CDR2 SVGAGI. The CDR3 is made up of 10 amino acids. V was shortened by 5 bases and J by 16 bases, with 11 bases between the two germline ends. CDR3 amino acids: CASSERGQFF. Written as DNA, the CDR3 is TGTGCCAGCAGTGAGCGAGGGCAGTTTTTT.

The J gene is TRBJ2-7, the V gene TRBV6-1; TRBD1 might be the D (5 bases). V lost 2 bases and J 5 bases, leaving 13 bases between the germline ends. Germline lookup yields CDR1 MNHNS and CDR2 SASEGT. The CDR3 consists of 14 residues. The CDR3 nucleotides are TGTGCCAGCAGTGAAACTTGGTGGGGCCACGAGCAGTACGTC. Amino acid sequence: CASSETWWGHEQYV.

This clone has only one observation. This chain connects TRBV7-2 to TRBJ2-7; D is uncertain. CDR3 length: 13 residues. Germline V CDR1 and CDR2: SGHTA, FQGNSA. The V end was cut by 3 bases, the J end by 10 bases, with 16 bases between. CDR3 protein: CASSFGARPGQYF. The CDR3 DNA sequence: TGTGCCAGCAGCTTCGGTGCCCGCCCTGGTCAGTACTTC.

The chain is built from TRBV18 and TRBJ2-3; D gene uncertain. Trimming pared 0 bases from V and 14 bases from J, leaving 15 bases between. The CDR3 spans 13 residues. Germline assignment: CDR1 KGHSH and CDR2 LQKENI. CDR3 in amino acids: CASSPPRPNLTYF. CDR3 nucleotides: TGTGCCAGCTCACCACCGAGGCCTAATCTCACGTATTTT.

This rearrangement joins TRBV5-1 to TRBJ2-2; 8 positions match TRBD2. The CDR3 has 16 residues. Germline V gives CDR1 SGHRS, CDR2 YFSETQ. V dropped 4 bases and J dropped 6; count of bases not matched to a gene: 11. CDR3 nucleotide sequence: TGCGCCAGCAGCGTAATTGGAGCGGGAGAATCCGGGGAGCTGTTTTTT. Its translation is CASSVIGAGESGELFF.

The CDR3 spells CSVALDRDSKNIQYF. DNA for the CDR3: TGCAGCGTTGCCCTCGACAGGGACTCCAAAAACATTCAGTACTTC. The rearrangement joins TRBV29-1 to TRBJ2-4; possibly TRBD1 for D (7 bases). This CDR3 has 15 residues. In germline, CDR1 is SQVTM, CDR2 ANQGSEA. Trimming took 4 bases from V and 2 from J, leaving 15 bases between them.

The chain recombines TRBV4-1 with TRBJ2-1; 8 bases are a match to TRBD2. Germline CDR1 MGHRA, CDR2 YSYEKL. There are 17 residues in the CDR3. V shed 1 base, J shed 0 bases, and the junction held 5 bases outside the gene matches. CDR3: CASSQAISGISYNEQFF. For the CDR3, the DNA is TGCGCCAGCAGCCAAGCTATTAGCGGGATCTCCTACAATGAGCAGTTCTTC.

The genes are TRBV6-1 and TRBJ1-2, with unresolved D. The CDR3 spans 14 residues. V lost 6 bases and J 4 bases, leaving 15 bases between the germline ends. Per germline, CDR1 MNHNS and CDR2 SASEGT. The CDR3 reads CASRPQHNFYGYTF. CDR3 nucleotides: TGTGCCAGCAGGCCACAGCATAACTTCTATGGCTACACCTTC.

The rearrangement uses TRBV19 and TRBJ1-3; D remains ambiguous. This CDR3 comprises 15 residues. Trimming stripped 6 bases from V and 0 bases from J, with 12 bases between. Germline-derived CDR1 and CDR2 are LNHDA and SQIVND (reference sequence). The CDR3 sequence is CASRRSPLSGNTIYF. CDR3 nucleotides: TGTGCCAGTAGACGGAGCCCGCTCTCTGGAAACACCATATATTTT.

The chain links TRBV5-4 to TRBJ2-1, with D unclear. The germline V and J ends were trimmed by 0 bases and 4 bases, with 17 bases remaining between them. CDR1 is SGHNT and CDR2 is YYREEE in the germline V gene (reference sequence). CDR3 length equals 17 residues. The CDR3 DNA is TGTGCCAGCAGCTTGGGAAGTGGCAGAGGATCTTACAATGAGCAGTTCTTC. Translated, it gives CASSLGSGRGSYNEQFF.

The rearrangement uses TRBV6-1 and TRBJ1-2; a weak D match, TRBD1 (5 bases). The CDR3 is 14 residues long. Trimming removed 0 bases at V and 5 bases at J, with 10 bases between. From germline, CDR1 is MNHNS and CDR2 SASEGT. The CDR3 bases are TGTGCCAGCAGTGAAGCGAGGGGAGGGTATGGCTACACCTTC. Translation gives CASSEARGGYGYTF.

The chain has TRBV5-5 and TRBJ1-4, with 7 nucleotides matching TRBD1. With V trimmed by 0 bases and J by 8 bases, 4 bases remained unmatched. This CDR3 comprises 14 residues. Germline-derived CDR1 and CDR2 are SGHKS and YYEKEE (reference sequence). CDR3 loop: CASSLAGQREKLFF. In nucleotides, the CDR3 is TGTGCCAGCAGCTTGGCGGGACAGAGGGAAAAACTGTTTTTT.

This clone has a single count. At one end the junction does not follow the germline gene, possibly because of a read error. The DNA for the CDR3 is TGTGCCAGCTCACTACGGGACTCTCGAAACACCATATATTTT. It translates to CASSLRDSRNTIYF. The J gene is TRBJ1-3, the V gene TRBV18, with D possibly being TRBD1 (5 bases). The CDR3 is made up of 14 amino acids. Germline CDR1 KGHSH, CDR2 LQKENI.

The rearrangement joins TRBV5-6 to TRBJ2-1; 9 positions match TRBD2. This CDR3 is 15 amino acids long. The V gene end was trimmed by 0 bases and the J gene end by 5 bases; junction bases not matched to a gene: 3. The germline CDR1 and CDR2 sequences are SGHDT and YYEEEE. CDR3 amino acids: CASSLGAGGHNEQFF. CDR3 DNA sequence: TGTGCCAGCAGCTTGGGAGCGGGAGGTCACAATGAGCAGTTCTTC.